Reported below is one T cell receptor beta chain. Its antigen is unknown. This sample was taken from a study of identical twins. Study-wide findings and caveats: It was cross-sectional statistical analysis, not following the same donors, that the conclusions relied on.

TCRdb reprocessed the 5' RACE reads via MiXCR and lists one record per CDR3 protein. The table records about 200,000 distinct CDR3 sequences, around 6.8% of them present only once. This same sample was also taken into another study, of yellow fever vaccine responses in identical twins.

Sequencing input: memory (CD45RO+) T cells sorted from blood. The receptor was isolated from a woman aged 18-30 years in good health.

CDR3 sequence: CASSTRWASGGSGANVLTF. DNA of the CDR3: TGTGCCAGCAGTACGAGGTGGGCTAGCGGGGGCTCTGGGGCCAACGTCCTGACTTTC. V and J are TRBV27 and TRBJ2-6; 10 positions match TRBD2. This CDR3 is 19 amino acids long. Losses at the gene ends were 5 bases for V and 0 bases for J; bases not matched to a gene: 10. CDR1 MNHEY and CDR2 SMNVEV come from the germline V gene (reference sequence).